This T cell receptor beta chain was captured in a study of a mutant IDH1 vaccine in newly diagnosed glioma. The sample's time point: week 11, during vaccination. Each dose delivered 300 ug of mutant IDH1 20-mer peptide subcutaneously with imiquimod. Remarks on this clone: Its antigen is not identified.

The J segment lost 3 bases and the V segment lost 1 base, leaving 4 bases of the junction unmatched. Germline values: CDR1 SGDLS, CDR2 YYNGEE. This CDR3 is 14 amino acids long. Clones were sequenced by immunoSEQ multiplex PCR, and TCRdb holds only the in-frame ones, with some missing. The sample includes more than 30,000 clones, 90% of them seen just once. The sequence derives from a man younger than 35 with glioma. This specimen consisted of PBMCs, obtained from a glioma patient whose treatment included an IDH1 peptide vaccine. The gene calls are TRBV9 and TRBJ2-7; 7 bases are shared with TRBD2. The CDR3 here is CASSVWEGGYEQYF. The CDR3 coding sequence is TGTGCCAGCAGCGTATGGGAGGGTGGCTACGAGCAGTACTTC.